This entry concerns a single TCR beta chain. Combining a sample-barcoded 5' primer with a J-beta primer mix, a second PCR ran for roughly 6 to 12 cycles. TCRdb recomputed calls from the 5' RACE reads with MiXCR, one row per CDR3 protein. The data show fewer than 900,000 distinct CDR3 sequences, about 34% seen once. Donors gave around 9.3 milliliters of peripheral blood apiece. No fewer than 6 micrograms of total RNA were isolated from every sample. The sample is drawn from a study of blood T cells in healthy people across ages. This CDR3 has 15 residues. The junction had 13 bases not matched to a gene; V was cut back by 3 bases and J by 11 bases. Per germline, CDR1 MGHDK and CDR2 SYGVNS.

This receptor was taken from a man aged 18 to 29 in good health. V is TRBV25-1 and J is TRBJ2-5, with 9 bases matching TRBD2. The source material was blood. The CDR3 DNA reads as TGTGCCAGCAGTGAGATAGCGGGGGCAAGGAATGAGCAGTACTTC. Protein sequence: CASSEIAGARNEQYF.